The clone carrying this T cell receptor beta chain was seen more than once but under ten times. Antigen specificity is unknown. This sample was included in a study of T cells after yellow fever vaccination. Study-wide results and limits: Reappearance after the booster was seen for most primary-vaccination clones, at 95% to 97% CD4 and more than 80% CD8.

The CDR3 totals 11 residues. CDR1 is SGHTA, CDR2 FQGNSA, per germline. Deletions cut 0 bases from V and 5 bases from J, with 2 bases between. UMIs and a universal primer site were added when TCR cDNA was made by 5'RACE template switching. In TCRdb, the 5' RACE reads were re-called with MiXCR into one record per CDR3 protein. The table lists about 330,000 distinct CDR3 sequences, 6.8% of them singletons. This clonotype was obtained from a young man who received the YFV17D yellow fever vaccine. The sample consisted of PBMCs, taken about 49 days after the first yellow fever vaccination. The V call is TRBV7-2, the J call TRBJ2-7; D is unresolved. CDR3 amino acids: CASSLADEQYV. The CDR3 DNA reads TGTGCCAGCAGCTTAGCTGACGAGCAGTACGTC.